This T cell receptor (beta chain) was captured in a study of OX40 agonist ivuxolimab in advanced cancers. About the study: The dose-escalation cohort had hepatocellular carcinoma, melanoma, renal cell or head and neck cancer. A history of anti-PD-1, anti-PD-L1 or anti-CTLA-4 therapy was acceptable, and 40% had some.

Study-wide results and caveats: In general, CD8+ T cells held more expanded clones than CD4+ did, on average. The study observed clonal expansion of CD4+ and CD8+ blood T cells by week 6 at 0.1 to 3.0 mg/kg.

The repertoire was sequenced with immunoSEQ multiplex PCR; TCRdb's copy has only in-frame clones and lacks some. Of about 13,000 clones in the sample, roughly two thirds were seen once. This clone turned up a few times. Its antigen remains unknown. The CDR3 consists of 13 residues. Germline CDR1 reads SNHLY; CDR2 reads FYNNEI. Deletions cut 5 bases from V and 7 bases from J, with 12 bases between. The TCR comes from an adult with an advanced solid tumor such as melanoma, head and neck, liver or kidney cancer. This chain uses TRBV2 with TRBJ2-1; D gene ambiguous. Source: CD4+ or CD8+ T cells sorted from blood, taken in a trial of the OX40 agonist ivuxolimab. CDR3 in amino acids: CASSLGGWNEQFF. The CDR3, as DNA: TGTGCCAGCAGTTTGGGTGGATGGAATGAGCAGTTCTTC.